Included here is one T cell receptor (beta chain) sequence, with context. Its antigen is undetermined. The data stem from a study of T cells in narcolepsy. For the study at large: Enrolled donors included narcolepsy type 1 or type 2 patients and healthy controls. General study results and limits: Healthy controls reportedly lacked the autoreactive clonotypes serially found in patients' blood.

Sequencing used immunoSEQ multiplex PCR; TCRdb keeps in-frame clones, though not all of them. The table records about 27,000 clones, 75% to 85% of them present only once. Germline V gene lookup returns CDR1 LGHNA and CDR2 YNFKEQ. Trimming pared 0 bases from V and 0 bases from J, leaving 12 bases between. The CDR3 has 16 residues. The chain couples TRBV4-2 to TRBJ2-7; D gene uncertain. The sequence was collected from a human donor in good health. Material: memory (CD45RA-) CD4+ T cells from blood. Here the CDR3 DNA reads TGTGCCAGCAGCCAAGAGTACAGACAACGCTCCTACGAGCAGTACTTC. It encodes CASSQEYRQRSYEQYF.